This T cell receptor beta chain derives from a study of T cells after yellow fever vaccination. Background on the study: For low cell numbers, libraries were made with SMART-Seq v4 Ultra Low Input. Study outcomes and limitations: Detected again after the booster were most primary-vaccination clones, at almost 97% CD4 and approximately 90% CD8. It was a small share of clonotypes that appeared in both CD4 and CD8 compartments.

They built TCR cDNA with 5'RACE template switching, a step that put in a universal primer site and UMIs. TCRdb used MiXCR to reprocess the 5' RACE reads, holding one entry per CDR3 protein. Of roughly 300,000 distinct CDR3 sequences listed, around 8.1% are singletons. Germline V lookup: CDR1 ENHRY, CDR2 SYGVKD. The V segment lost 0 bases and the J segment 7 bases; nucleotides outside the gene matches: 2. This CDR3 has 15 amino acids. This clonotype was seen a handful of times. Its antigen is unknown. This clonotype was sampled from a man between 18 and 35 years old who received the YFV17D yellow fever vaccine. Sample: PBMCs, taken approximately 47 days after the first yellow fever vaccination. The rearrangement links TRBV10-3 to TRBJ1-6, with 8 bases lining up with TRBD1. CDR3 coding DNA: TGTGCCATCAGTGAGTCTGGGACAGGAAATTCACCCCTCCACTTT. Protein sequence: CAISESGTGNSPLHF.